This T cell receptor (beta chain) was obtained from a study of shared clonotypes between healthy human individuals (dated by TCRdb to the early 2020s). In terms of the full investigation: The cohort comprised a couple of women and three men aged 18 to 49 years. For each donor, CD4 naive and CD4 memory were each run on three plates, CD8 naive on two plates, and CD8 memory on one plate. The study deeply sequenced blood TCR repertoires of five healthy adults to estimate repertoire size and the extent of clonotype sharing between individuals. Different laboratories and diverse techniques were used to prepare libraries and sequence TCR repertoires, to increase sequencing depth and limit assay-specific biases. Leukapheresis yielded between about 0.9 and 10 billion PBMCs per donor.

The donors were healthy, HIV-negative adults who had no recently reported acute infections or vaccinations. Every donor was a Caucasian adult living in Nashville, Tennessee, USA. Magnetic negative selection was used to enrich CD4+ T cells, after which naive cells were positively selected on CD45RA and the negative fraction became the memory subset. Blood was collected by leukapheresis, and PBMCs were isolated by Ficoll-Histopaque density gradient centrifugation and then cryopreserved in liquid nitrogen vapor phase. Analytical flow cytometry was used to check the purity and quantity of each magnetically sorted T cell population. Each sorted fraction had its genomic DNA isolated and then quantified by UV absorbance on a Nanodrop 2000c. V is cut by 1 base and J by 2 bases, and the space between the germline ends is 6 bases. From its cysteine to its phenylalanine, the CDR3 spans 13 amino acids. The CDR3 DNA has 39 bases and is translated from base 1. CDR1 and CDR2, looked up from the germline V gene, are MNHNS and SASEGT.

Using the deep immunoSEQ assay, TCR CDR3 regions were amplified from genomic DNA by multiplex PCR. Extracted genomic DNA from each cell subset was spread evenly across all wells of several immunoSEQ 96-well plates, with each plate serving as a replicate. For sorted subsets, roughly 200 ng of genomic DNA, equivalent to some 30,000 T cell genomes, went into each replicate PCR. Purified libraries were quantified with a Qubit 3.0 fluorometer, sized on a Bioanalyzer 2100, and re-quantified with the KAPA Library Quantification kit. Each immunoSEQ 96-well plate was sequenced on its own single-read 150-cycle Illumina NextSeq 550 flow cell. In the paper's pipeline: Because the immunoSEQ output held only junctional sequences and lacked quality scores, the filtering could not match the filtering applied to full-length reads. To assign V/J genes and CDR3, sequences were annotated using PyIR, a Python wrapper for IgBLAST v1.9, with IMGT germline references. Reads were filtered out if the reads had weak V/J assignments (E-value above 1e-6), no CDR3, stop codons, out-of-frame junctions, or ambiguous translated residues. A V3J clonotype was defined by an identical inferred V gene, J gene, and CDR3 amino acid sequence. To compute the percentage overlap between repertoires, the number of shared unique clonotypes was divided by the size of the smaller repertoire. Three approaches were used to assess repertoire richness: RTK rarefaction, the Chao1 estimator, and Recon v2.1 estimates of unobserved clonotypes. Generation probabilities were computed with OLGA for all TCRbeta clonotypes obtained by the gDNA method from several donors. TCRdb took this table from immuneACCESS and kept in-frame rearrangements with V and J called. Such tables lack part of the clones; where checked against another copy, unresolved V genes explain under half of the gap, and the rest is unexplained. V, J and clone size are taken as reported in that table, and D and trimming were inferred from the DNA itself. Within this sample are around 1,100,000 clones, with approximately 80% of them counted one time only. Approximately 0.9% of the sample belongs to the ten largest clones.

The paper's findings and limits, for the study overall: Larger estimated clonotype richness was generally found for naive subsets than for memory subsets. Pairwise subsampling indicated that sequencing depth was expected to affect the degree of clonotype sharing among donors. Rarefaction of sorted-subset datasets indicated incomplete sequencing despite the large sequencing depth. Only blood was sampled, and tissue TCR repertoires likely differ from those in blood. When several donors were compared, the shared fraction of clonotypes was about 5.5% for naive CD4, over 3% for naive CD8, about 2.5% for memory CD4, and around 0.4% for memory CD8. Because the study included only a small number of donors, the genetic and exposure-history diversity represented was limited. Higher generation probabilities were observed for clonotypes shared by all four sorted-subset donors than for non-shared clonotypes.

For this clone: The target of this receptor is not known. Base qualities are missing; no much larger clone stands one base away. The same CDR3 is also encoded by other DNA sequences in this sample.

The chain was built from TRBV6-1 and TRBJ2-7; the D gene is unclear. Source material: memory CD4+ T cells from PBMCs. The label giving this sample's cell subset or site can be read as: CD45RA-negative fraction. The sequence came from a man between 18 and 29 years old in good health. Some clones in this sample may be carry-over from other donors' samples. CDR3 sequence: CASSEGNPYEQYF. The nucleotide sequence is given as TGTGCCAGCAGTGAAGGGAACCCCTACGAGCAGTACTTC.